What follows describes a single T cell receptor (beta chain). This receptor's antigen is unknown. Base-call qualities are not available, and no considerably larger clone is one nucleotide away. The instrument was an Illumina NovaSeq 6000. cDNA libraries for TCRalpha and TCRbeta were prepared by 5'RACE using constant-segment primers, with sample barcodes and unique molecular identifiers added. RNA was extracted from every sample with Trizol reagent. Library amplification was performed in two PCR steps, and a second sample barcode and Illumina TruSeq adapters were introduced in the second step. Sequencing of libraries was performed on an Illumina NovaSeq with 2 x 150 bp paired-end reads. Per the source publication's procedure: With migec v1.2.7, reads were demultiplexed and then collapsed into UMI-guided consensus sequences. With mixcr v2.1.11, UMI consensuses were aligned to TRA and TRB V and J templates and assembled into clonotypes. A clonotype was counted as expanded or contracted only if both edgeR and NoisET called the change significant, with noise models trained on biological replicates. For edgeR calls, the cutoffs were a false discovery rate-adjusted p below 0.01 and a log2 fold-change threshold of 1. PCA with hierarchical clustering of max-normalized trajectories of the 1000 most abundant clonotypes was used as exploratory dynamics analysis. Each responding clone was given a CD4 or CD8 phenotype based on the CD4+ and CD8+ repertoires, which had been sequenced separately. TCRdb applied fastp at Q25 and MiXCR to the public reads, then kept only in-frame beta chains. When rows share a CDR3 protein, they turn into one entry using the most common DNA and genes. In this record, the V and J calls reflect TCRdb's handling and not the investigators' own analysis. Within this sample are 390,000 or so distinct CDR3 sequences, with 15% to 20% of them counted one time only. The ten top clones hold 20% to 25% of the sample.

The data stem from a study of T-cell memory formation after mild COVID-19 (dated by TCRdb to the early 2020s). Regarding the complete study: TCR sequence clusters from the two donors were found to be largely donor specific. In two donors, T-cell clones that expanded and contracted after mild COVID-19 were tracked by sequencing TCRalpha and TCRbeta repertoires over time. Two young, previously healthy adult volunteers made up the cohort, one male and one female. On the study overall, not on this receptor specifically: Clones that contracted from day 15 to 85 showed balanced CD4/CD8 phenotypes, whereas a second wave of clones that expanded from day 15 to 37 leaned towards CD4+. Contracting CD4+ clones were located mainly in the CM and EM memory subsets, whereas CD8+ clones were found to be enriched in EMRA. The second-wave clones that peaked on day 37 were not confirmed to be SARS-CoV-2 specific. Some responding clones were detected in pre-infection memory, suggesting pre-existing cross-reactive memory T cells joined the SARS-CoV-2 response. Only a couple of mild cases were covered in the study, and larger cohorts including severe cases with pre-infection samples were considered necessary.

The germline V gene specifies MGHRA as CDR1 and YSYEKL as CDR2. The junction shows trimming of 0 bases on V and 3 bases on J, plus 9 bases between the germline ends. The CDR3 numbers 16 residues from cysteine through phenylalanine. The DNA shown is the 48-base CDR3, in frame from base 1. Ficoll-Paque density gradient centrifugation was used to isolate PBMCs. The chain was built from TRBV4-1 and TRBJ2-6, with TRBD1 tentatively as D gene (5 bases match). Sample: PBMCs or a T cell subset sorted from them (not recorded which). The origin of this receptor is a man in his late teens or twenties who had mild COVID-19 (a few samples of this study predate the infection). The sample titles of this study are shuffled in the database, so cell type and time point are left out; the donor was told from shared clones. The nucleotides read TGCGCCAGCAGCCAAGAAAGGGGTTATGGGGCCAACGTCCTGACTTTC. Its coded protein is CASSQERGYGANVLTF.